Below are 5 T cell receptor beta chains sequenced from a single sample in a study of Graves' ophthalmopathy and Graves' hyperthyroidism. Transcripts of RNA were the source for amplifying TCR beta CDR3 regions. HTBI primers were used in a first-round RT-PCR, which preceded a second-round multiplex PCR. TCRdb used MiXCR to reprocess the multiplex PCR reads, holding one entry per CDR3 protein. Of 1 million to 1.3 million distinct CDR3 sequences listed, about 36% are singletons. Input material: peripheral blood or thyroid tissue (not recorded which). The source is an adult man with Graves' hyperthyroidism.

This chain uses TRBV7-9 with TRBJ2-5, with a weak D call TRBD1 (6 bases). V lost 6 bases to trimming and J lost 5 bases, with 13 bases between them. Germline CDR1 and CDR2: SEHNR and FQNEAQ (reference sequence). The CDR3 spans 13 residues. The CDR3 DNA sequence: TGTGCCAGCAGTCGACAGGTGGACGAGACCCAGTACTTC. This encodes CASSRQVDETQYF.

This chain joins TRBV11-2 and TRBJ1-3, with unresolved D. The ends were cut back, 1 base at V and 0 bases at J, with 10 bases in the middle. CDR3 length: 16 amino acids. Germline V gives CDR1 SGHAT, CDR2 FQNNGV. This CDR3 reads CASSLVDLSSGNTIYF. The DNA for the CDR3 is TGTGCCAGCAGCTTAGTAGACCTCAGCTCTGGAAACACCATATATTTT.

This clonotype occurred many times. The rearrangement uses TRBV19 and TRBJ2-7, with D possibly being TRBD1 or TRBD2 (5 bases each). CDR3 length equals 13 residues. Per the germline V gene, CDR1 is LNHDA and CDR2 is SQIVND (reference sequence). Trimming removed 5 bases from V and 0 bases from J, with 8 bases in between. This CDR3 reads CASSWDASYEQYF. DNA of the CDR3: TGTGCCAGTAGTTGGGACGCCTCCTACGAGCAGTACTTC.

J is TRBJ2-7 and V is TRBV5-1, with 12 bases aligning to TRBD1. CDR1 and CDR2 (germline): SGHRS, YFSETQ. V lost 2 bases to trimming and J lost 0 bases; unmatched junction nucleotides: 3. This CDR3 region has 16 residues. CDR3 region: CASSFLGQGASYEQYF. DNA of the CDR3: TGCGCCAGCAGCTTTTTGGGACAGGGGGCCTCCTACGAGCAGTACTTC.

The chain combines TRBV7-8 with TRBJ2-3; D ambiguous. CDR3 length equals 12 residues. Germline assignment: CDR1 SGHVS and CDR2 FQNEAQ. V shed 5 bases and J shed 2 bases, with 5 bases lying between them. CDR3 sequence reads: CASSQFTDTQYF. In DNA form, the CDR3 reads TGTGCCAGCAGCCAATTCACAGATACGCAGTATTTT.